Following are 5 T cell receptor beta chains from one sample sequenced in a study of beta chain bispecific antibodies for T cell cancers. Antigens for these TCRs are unknown. From the 5' RACE reads, TCRdb called clonotypes with MiXCR, one entry per CDR3 protein. The table has about 20,000 distinct CDR3 sequences, roughly 3% seen once; the top ten hold about 30%. The study, taken as a whole, reports: Most targeted TRBV signal came from the leukemia cell line cells, not normal T cells.

Either OKT3 anti-CD3 antibody or CD3/CD28 beads expanded T cells from blood mononuclear cells over about three days. Sequenced: healthy donor T cells cultured with leukemia cells. The receptors shown here come from a human donor in good health. Some clones in this sample may be carry-over from other donors' samples.

This clonotype was observed many times. V usage is TRBV6-6 and J usage is TRBJ1-5; 8 nucleotides agree with TRBD1. This CDR3 has 20 amino acids. Germline V gene data show CDR1 as MNHNY and CDR2 as SVGAGI (reference sequence). Germline trimming cut 5 bases from V and 2 bases from J; bases unmatched to any gene: 20. The CDR3 reads CASSSTRTGTTPMGNQPQHF. DNA for the CDR3: TGTGCCAGCAGTAGTACGAGGACAGGGACGACTCCGATGGGCAATCAGCCCCAGCATTTT.

This clonotype showed up just a few times. The chain links TRBV7-9 to TRBJ2-3; D call uncertain. Trimming left V 1 base short and J 8 bases short, with 13 bases between. CDR3 length: 14 residues. Germline V gene data show CDR1 as SEHNR and CDR2 as FQNEAQ (reference sequence). This CDR3 reads CASSLDVVGGTQYF. The CDR3 DNA reads TGTGCCAGCAGCTTAGATGTGGTCGGTGGTACGCAGTATTTT.

This clonotype appeared many times. The V and J genes are TRBV20-1 and TRBJ2-2; D possibly corresponds to TRBD2 (6 bases). The CDR3 has 16 residues. V was clipped by 4 bases and J by 0 bases, with 15 bases between them. CDR1 is DFQATT and CDR2 is SNEGSKA in the germline V gene (reference sequence). DNA of the CDR3: TGCAGTGCTACCGGACTGGCGGGGACGAACACCGGGGAGCTGTTTTTT. Translated, it gives CSATGLAGTNTGELFF.

Many counts were recorded for this clonotype. J is TRBJ1-4 and V is TRBV27, with a tentative D call TRBD1 (5 bases). Between the trimmed V and J ends, which lost 0 bases and 10 bases, there was a span of 12 bases. Per the germline V gene, CDR1 is MNHEY and CDR2 is SMNVEV (reference sequence). The CDR3 is 14 residues long. This CDR3 is CASSLSGGARKLFF. The CDR3 bases are TGTGCCAGCAGTTTATCGGGCGGGGCTCGAAAACTGTTTTTT.

A few counts support this clonotype. The chain couples TRBV5-6 to TRBJ2-1, with D unresolved. The CDR3 is 13 residues long. V was trimmed by 4 bases and J by 0 bases, leaving 5 bases between them. Germline V gene data show CDR1 as SGHDT and CDR2 as YYEEEE. CDR3 residues: CASSLTSYNEQFF. The CDR3 nucleotides are TGTGCCAGCAGCCTTACCTCCTACAATGAGCAGTTCTTC.